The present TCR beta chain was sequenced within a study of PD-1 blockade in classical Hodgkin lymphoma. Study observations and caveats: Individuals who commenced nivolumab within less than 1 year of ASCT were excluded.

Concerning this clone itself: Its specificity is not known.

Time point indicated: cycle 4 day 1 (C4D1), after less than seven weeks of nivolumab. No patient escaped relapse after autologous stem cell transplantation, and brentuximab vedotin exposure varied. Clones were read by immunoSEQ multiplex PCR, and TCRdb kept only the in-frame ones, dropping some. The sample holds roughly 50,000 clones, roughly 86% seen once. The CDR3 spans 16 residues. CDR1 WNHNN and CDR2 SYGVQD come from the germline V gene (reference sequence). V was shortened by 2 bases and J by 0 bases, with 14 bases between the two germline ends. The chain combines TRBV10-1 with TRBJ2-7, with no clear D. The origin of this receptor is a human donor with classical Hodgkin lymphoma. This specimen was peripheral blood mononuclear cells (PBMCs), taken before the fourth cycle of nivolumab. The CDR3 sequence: CASSEKRTLRSYEQYF. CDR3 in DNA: TGCGCCAGCAGTGAGAAAAGGACGCTGCGCTCCTACGAGCAGTACTTC.